Shown below are 14 T cell receptor beta chains from a single sample sequenced in a study of blood T cell repertoires in COVID-19. TCRdb's copy holds only in-frame clones and misses some; the assay was immunoSEQ multiplex PCR. The table records some 290,000 clones, roughly 85% of them present only once. Sample: peripheral blood. The receptors here all came from a man between 60 and 70 years old who had recovered from COVID-19.

The chain joins TRBV7-8 to TRBJ1-4; D is undetermined. Per germline, CDR1 SGHVS and CDR2 FQNEAQ. V dropped 0 bases and J dropped 0 bases, with 8 bases sitting between them. This CDR3 has 16 residues. The CDR3 coding sequence is TGTGCCAGCAGCTTAGCTTACAGAGCAACTAATGAAAAACTGTTTTTT. Its protein is CASSLAYRATNEKLFF. The variable domain in full, completed from reference TRBV7-8 and TRBJ1-4, reads GAGVSQSPRYKVAKRGQDVALRCDPISGHVSLFWYQQALGQGPEFLTYFQNEAQLDKSGLPSDRFFAERPEGSVSTLKIQRTQQEDSAVYLCASSLAYRATNEKLFFGSGTQLSVL.

The CDR3 is CASSSVGQGYEQYF. CDR3 coding DNA: TGTGCCAGCAGCTCGGTCGGACAGGGCTACGAGCAGTACTTC. V usage is TRBV5-6 and J usage is TRBJ2-7, with 8 bases that match TRBD1. Trimming cost V 3 bases and J 3 bases; bases outside gene matches: 5. The CDR3 has 14 amino acids. Germline CDR1 reads SGHDT; CDR2 reads YYEEEE.

This chain joins TRBV2 and TRBJ2-7; 10 bases match TRBD1. V trimming: 10 bases; J trimming: 0 bases; junction bases outside the gene matches: 3. Germline V lookup: CDR1 SNHLY, CDR2 FYNNEI. The CDR3 is 13 amino acids. For the CDR3, the DNA is TGTGCCACCCGGGACAGGGGCTCCTACGAGCAGTACTTC. As protein: CATRDRGSYEQYF.

The rearrangement joins TRBV28 to TRBJ2-5, with no clear D. The CDR3 is 13 amino acids. The V gene lost 2 bases and the J gene lost 5 bases, with 9 bases spanning the gap. Germline loops: CDR1 MDHEN, CDR2 SYDVKM. The CDR3 DNA is TGTGCCAGCAGTTTAGTGGCCCCGGAGACCCAGTACTTC. It yields the protein CASSLVAPETQYF.

The V call is TRBV11-1, the J call TRBJ2-5; D gene unclear. The germline gives CDR1 SGHAT, CDR2 FQDESV (reference sequence). The CDR3 extends over 14 amino acids. V was clipped by 4 bases and J by 3 bases, with 12 bases between them. CDR3 in amino acids: CASSSPGRKETQYF. CDR3 bases: TGTGCCAGCAGCTCCCCAGGCCGTAAAGAGACCCAGTACTTC.

This chain connects TRBV5-1 to TRBJ2-2; D gene unclear. The germline CDR1 and CDR2 sequences are SGHRS and YFSETQ. The CDR3 length is 15 residues. Trimming cost V 3 bases and J 4 bases, with 13 bases left between them. CDR3 loop: CASSSTSLGTGELFF. CDR3 DNA sequence: TGCGCCAGCAGCTCGACATCGCTCGGCACCGGGGAGCTGTTTTTT.

The V and J genes are TRBV4-2 and TRBJ1-1; a possible D gene is TRBD1 (6 bases). The CDR3 is 19 residues long. Germline-derived CDR1 and CDR2 are LGHNA and YNFKEQ. Trimming removed 3 bases at V and 1 base at J, with 24 bases between. The CDR3 spells CASSQPWEGTREWNTEAFF. Here the CDR3 DNA reads TGTGCCAGCAGCCAGCCCTGGGAGGGGACAAGGGAATGGAACACTGAAGCTTTCTTT.

V gene TRBV7-9 combines with J gene TRBJ1-1, with D maybe TRBD1 (5 bases). This CDR3 region has 12 residues. The germline V gene has CDR1 SEHNR and CDR2 FQNEAQ (reference sequence). V was shortened by 5 bases and J by 6 bases, with 10 bases between the two germline ends. The CDR3 bases are TGTGCCAGCAGCCGAGACAGACCTGAAGCTTTCTTT. It is translated as CASSRDRPEAFF.

The rearrangement joins TRBV28 to TRBJ1-1; TRBD1 matches at 7 bases. V was pared by 6 bases and J by 0 bases, with 4 bases of the junction left unmatched. The length of the CDR3 is 14 residues. Per germline, CDR1 MDHEN and CDR2 SYDVKM. The CDR3 DNA reads TGTGCCAGCAGGAGGGACAGACTGAACACTGAAGCTTTCTTT. Translating it yields CASRRDRLNTEAFF.

This clone was observed once. This chain connects TRBV4-1 to TRBJ1-5; D is unresolved. Trimming stripped 3 bases from V and 4 bases from J, with 13 bases between. The CDR3 contains 15 residues. CDR1 and CDR2 (germline): MGHRA, YSYEKL. The chain's CDR3 is CASSQAPPGNQPQHF. Here the CDR3 DNA reads TGCGCCAGCAGCCAGGCCCCTCCGGGAAATCAGCCCCAGCATTTT.

Only a few counts were recorded for this clone. The chain carries TRBV5-4 and TRBJ2-7; 13 positions agree with TRBD2. Germline CDR1 reads SGHNT; CDR2 reads YYREEE (reference sequence). The J segment lost 6 bases and the V segment lost 1 base, leaving 7 bases of the junction unmatched. This CDR3 region has 16 residues. The CDR3 reads CASSLKRTSGSSEQYF. The CDR3 nucleotides are TGTGCCAGCAGCTTGAAGAGGACTAGCGGGAGCTCCGAGCAGTACTTC.

V is TRBV27 and J is TRBJ2-1; 8 bases fit TRBD2. V shed 7 bases, J shed 5 bases, and the junction held 7 bases outside the gene matches. Germline assignment: CDR1 MNHEY and CDR2 SMNVEV (reference sequence). The CDR3 has 14 residues. The CDR3 loop is CASMGTRGNNEQFF. For the CDR3, the DNA is TGTGCCAGCATGGGGACTAGGGGTAACAATGAGCAGTTCTTC.

The CDR3 loop is CASSQTSGGGTDTQYF. The CDR3 region has the DNA TGTGCCAGCAGCCAGACTAGCGGGGGGGGCACAGATACGCAGTATTTT. The chain recombines TRBV6-4 with TRBJ2-3; TRBD2 matches at 14 bases. Per the germline V gene, CDR1 is MRHNA and CDR2 is SNTAGT. The J segment lost 1 base and the V segment lost 6 bases, leaving 3 bases of the junction unmatched. The CDR3 is 16 amino acids.

The rearrangement joins TRBV5-6 to TRBJ2-6, with D tentatively TRBD1 (6 bases). This CDR3 region has 18 residues. Deletions cut 0 bases from V and 4 bases from J, with 17 bases between. Germline CDR1 is SGHDT and CDR2 is YYEEEE. CDR3 amino acids: CASSLDVIGTPGANVLTF. CDR3 sequence (DNA): TGTGCCAGCAGCTTGGACGTTATTGGGACACCCGGGGCCAACGTCCTGACTTTC.